This T cell receptor beta chain was captured in a study of Ad26.COV2.S vaccination and SARS-CoV-2 variants (dated by TCRdb to 2020 to 2023). Context from the whole study: Vaccine-arm donors came from COV1001, a multicentre, randomized, double-blind, placebo-controlled phase I-IIa trial of Ad26.COV2.S in healthy adults. Dosing of Ad26.COV2.S was intramuscular, at either 5x10^10 or 1x10^11 viral particles, delivered as one shot or as two shots spaced 56 days apart. TCRbeta repertoire sequencing served as the tool for gauging how specific and how broad the SARS-CoV-2-reactive T cell receptors were following Ad26.COV2.S vaccination. A total of around 32 samples were included in the TCR-sequenced set, comprising about 20 Ad26.COV2.S vaccine recipients, 5 placebo recipients and 8 SARS-CoV-2 convalescent individuals. Trial participants were randomized into five groups of five, in which low-dose or high-dose Ad26.COV2.S was given once or twice, or placebo was given on both occasions. Blinding of investigators to trial group allocation was maintained during experiments and outcome assessment. Here is what the overall study found, with its caveats: Substantial breadth of spike-specific CD8+ and CD4+ T cell responses was reported after vaccination. Spike-specific TCR breadth was higher in Ad26.COV2.S recipients than in placebo recipients (P = 0.0014). The authors noted that total T cell responses may have been underestimated by the TCR breadth and depth analyses. The study was not powered to compare responses between vaccine doses or regimens. Vaccine and placebo recipients had similar non-spike TCR breadth, a finding consistent with the vaccine containing only spike.

Looking up the germline V gene (reference sequence) yields CDR1 LNHDA and CDR2 SQIVND. Germline trimming: 0 bases from V, 5 bases from J; junction bases outside gene matches: 7. The CDR3 runs 16 residues from the cysteine to the phenylalanine. The sequence is cut down to CDR3 DNA, 48 bases in frame from base 1. TCRbeta CDR3 regions were sequenced with the immunoSEQ Assay. After extraction, genomic DNA underwent amplification by bias-controlled multiplex PCR, followed by high-throughput sequencing. On the authors' methods: To quantify the absolute abundance of every unique TCRbeta CDR3 region, sequences were collapsed and filtered. T cell fraction was estimated by normalizing TCRbeta template counts to usable DNA, with usable DNA measured through amplification of reference genes found in all nucleated cells. Repertoire TCRs were annotated as SARS-CoV-2-specific when V gene, CDR3 amino acid sequence and J gene were exactly matched to a known reactive TCR set. The reference SARS-CoV-2 TCR set was obtained from MIRA and was filtered for enrichment in COVID-19-positive ImmuneCODE repertoires, whereby public or cross-reactive TCRs were removed. Using the MIRA antigens, annotated TCRs were further analysed by specific ORF or by position within an ORF. Breadth was defined as annotated unique rearrangements over total unique productive rearrangements; depth was the summed frequency of those rearrangements. TCR breadth was compared between groups using two-sided Wilcoxon rank-sum tests. TCRdb carries this immuneACCESS record with in-frame sequences only. Its versions omit some clonotypes, under half of them owing to an unresolved V gene in the studies checked, with the rest unexplained. V, J and clone size reflect that table, while D and trimming were determined from the DNA. This sample comprises 450,000 to 550,000 clones, approximately 90% of them detected only once. About 1.5% of the sample goes to the ten largest clones.

The sample's treatment or condition label, decoded: 19 received Ad26.COV2.S at low or high dose, single or two shots; five or six received placebo; per-sample allocation not given. Repertoires of vaccine and placebo recipients were sequenced from samples collected on day 63 after the first injection. Between 29 July and 7 August 2020, Cohort 1b enrolled 25 adults aged 18-55 years at one site in Boston, USA. As a vaccine, Ad26.COV2.S was a replication-incompetent adenovirus type 26 vector that expressed a prefusion-stabilized SARS-CoV-2 spike protein derived from the original Wuhan strain. With regard to this clone: What this receptor recognizes is not known. One base away there is no much larger clone; base qualities are not given.

The rearranged chain carries TRBV19 and TRBJ2-5; 9 of the junction bases match TRBD2. The sample consisted of peripheral blood, taken in a trial of Ad26.COV2.S vaccine versus placebo. The sequence was collected from a person between 18 and 65 years old who received the Ad26.COV2.S COVID-19 vaccine or a placebo. The nucleotide sequence reads TGTGCCAGTAGTATAGAGGGCGGGGGGGCCGACGAGACCCAGTACTTC. The encoded protein is CASSIEGGGADETQYF. When the CDR3 is completed using the reference TRBV19 and TRBJ2-5 genes on either side, the full variable domain is DGGITQSPKYLFRKEGQNVTLSCEQNLNHDAMYWYRQDPGQGLRLIYYSQIVNDFQKGDIAEGYSVSREKKESFPLTVTSAQKNPTAFYLCASSIEGGGADETQYFGPGTRLLVL.